The 9 T cell receptor beta chains in this list originate from one sample, sequenced in a study of beta chain features in type 1 diabetes. Their antigens are not known. Reverse transcription of all isolated RNA meant that expressed TCRB transcripts were sequenced. This table comes from immunoSEQ multiplex PCR, and its TCRdb copy is limited to in-frame clones, with some not included. Of hundreds of thousands of clones listed, under 15% are singletons. Study outcomes and limitations: Type 1 diabetes patients showed a moderate but significant shortening of TCRB CDR3s in all four CD4+ subsets.

Material: naive CD4+ T cells from blood. The receptors derive from a man between 18 and 29 years old with type 1 diabetes.

This chain uses TRBV25-1 with TRBJ1-1; the D is unclear. Trimming shortened V by 4 bases and J by 2 bases, and 8 bases separated the two germline ends. Germline V gene data show CDR1 as MGHDK and CDR2 as SYGVNS. This CDR3 region has 13 residues. The CDR3 DNA follows: TGTGCCAGCAGTGGGGCCAAAAACACTGAAGCTTTCTTT. Protein sequence: CASSGAKNTEAFF.

This clone was picked up a small number of times. The rearrangement links TRBV9 to TRBJ1-4; D is uncertain. The CDR3 totals 15 residues. CDR1 is SGDLS, CDR2 YYNGEE, per germline. V shed 0 bases and J shed 7 bases, with 13 bases lying between them. The CDR3 loop reads CASSVGVAAVEKLFF. The CDR3 DNA reads as TGTGCCAGCAGCGTAGGAGTGGCCGCGGTTGAAAAACTGTTTTTT.

This clone came up a few times. This rearrangement joins TRBV15 to TRBJ1-4; D uncertain. Trimming took off 0 bases at V and 6 bases at J, with 14 bases between the two ends. CDR3 length equals 16 residues. Germline V gene data show CDR1 as LNHNV and CDR2 as YYDKDF (reference sequence). CDR3 DNA sequence: TGTGCCACCAGCAGAGAGAGGGCAGCCTTGGATGAAAAACTGTTTTTT. It specifies CATSRERAALDEKLFF.

The table lists this clone with a few counts. Here the CDR3 DNA reads TGTGCCAGCAGCCTTCTCCCTCGTGCCGCTTTCTTT. As protein: CASSLLPRAAFF. The chain has TRBV7-9 and TRBJ1-1, with no clear D. The CDR3 contains 12 residues. Germline loops: CDR1 SEHNR, CDR2 FQNEAQ (reference sequence). Trimming took 5 bases from V and 11 from J, leaving 15 bases between them.

There are a few counts of this clone. The chain employs TRBV27 and TRBJ1-6; TRBD1 matches at 7 bases. J was trimmed by 5 bases and V by 6 bases; bases with no gene match: 4. The germline CDR1 and CDR2 sequences are MNHEY and SMNVEV (reference sequence). The CDR3 is 14 amino acids. DNA for the CDR3: TGTGCCAGCAGCCTACAGGGGCATAATTCACCCCTCCACTTT. It translates to CASSLQGHNSPLHF.

A remark on this clone: Other DNA sequences in this specimen translate into the identical CDR3. This sequence joins TRBV5-1 and TRBJ1-1, with D possibly matching TRBD1 (5 bases). This CDR3 region has 12 residues. CDR1 is SGHRS, CDR2 YFSETQ, per germline. Trimming stripped 7 bases from V and 6 bases from J, with 13 bases between. CDR3 region: CASSLVGPEAFF. The CDR3, as DNA: TGCGCCAGCTCCCTCGTGGGGCCTGAAGCTTTCTTT.

The gene calls are TRBV30 and TRBJ2-4, with 7 nucleotides matching TRBD2. Germline assignment: CDR1 GTSNPN and CDR2 SVGIG (reference sequence). The CDR3 sequence is 15 residues long. Trimming cost V 4 bases and J 0 bases; bases outside gene matches: 6. The CDR3 sequence: CAWTSREVAKNIQYF. The CDR3 DNA reads as TGTGCCTGGACCTCCCGGGAGGTAGCCAAAAACATTCAGTACTTC.

J is TRBJ2-3 and V is TRBV10-3; the D gene is possibly TRBD1 (6 bases). Trimming took 6 bases from V and 10 from J, leaving 17 bases between them. The germline V gene has CDR1 ENHRY and CDR2 SYGVKD. This CDR3 has 13 residues. CDR3 region: CAISPDSFLPQYF. The CDR3 nucleotides are TGTGCCATCAGCCCGGACAGTTTTCTTCCGCAGTATTTT.

The V and J genes are TRBV20-1 and TRBJ2-5, with D tentatively TRBD2 (5 bases). V dropped 3 bases and J dropped 9 bases, with 11 bases sitting between them. The germline V gene encodes CDR1 DFQATT and CDR2 SNEGSKA (reference sequence). The CDR3 is 11 amino acids. The CDR3 protein is CSASQRVAQYF. Here the CDR3 DNA reads TGCAGTGCTAGCCAGAGGGTGGCCCAGTACTTC.